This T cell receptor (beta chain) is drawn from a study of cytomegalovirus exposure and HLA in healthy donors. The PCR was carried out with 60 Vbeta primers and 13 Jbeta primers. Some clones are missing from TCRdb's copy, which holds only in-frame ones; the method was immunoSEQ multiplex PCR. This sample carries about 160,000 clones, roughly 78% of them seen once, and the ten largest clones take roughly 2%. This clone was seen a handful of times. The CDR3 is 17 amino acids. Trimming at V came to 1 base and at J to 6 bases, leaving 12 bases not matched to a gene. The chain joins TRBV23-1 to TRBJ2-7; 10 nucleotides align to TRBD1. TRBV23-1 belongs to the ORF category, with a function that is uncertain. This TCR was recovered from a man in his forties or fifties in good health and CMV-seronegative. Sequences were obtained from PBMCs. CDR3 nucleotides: TGCGCCAGCAGTCAATTCGGGGGGCGGGACAGGGGTTGCGAGCAGTACTTC. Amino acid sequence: CASSQFGGRDRGCEQYF.